This entry describes one T cell receptor beta chain. Its specificity is unknown. The record originates from a study of blood T cells in healthy people across ages. Study-level points and caveats: Any conclusive comparison of naive versus antigen-experienced cells was prevented by using unsorted PBMCs. When set beside aged donors, long-lived donors presented more naive CD4+ cells and higher diversity.

V dropped 4 bases and J dropped 4 bases, with 14 bases sitting between them. CDR1 and CDR2 from the germline V gene are SGHTA and FQGNSA. This CDR3 is 14 amino acids long. Using a J-beta primer mix together with a sample-barcoded 5' primer, a second PCR was run for roughly 7 to 11 cycles. TCRdb called the 5' RACE reads again in MiXCR, with one record for every CDR3 protein. There are 1.5 million to 2 million distinct CDR3 sequences in the sample; 28% occur only once, and approximately 7.7% lies in the top ten. This sequence was found in a woman aged 30 to 39 in good health. V and J are TRBV7-2 and TRBJ2-7; tentative D call: TRBD1 (6 bases). Input material: blood. The CDR3 DNA reads as TGTGCCAGCAGCTCCCGACAGGATTCTTACGAGCAGTACTTC. Amino acids: CASSSRQDSYEQYF.